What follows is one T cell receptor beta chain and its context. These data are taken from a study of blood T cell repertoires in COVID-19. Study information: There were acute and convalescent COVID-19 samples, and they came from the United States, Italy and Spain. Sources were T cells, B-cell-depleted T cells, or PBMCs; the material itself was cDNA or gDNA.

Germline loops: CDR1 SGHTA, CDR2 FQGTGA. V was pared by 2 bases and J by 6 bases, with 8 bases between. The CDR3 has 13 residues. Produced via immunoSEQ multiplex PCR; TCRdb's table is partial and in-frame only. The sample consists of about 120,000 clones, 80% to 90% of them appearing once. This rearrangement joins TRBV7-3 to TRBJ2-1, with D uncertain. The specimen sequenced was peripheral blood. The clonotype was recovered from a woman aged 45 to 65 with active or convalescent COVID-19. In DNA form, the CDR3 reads TGTGCCAGCAGCTTAGAGGTGGGCAATGAGCAGTTCTTC. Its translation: CASSLEVGNEQFF.